The 6 T cell receptor beta chains presented below share a single source sample, sequenced in a study of blood T cell repertoires in COVID-19. Data came from immunoSEQ multiplex PCR; TCRdb stores just in-frame clones and leaves some out. Here the sample spans about 74,000 clones, 88% being singletons. Sequencing input: peripheral blood. The receptors come from a woman of 80 years or more with active or convalescent COVID-19.

The J gene is TRBJ1-1, the V gene TRBV29-1; possibly TRBD1 for D (5 bases). Germline loops: CDR1 SQVTM, CDR2 ANQGSEA. V was trimmed by 4 bases and J by 2 bases, leaving 11 bases between them. The CDR3 is 13 amino acids. CDR3 sequence: CSVVKQANTEAFF. The DNA for the CDR3 is TGCAGCGTTGTGAAACAGGCCAACACTGAAGCTTTCTTT. The variable domain in full, completed from reference TRBV29-1 and TRBJ1-1, reads SAVISQKPSRDICQRGTSLTIQCQVDSQVTMMFWYRQQPGQSLTLIATANQGSEATYESGFVIDKFPISRPNLTFSTLTVSNMSPEDSSIYLCSVVKQANTEAFFGQGTRLTVV.

The chain couples TRBV4-3 to TRBJ1-1, with D hard to call. Germline CDR1 LGHNA, CDR2 YSLEER. This CDR3 is 15 amino acids long. With 5 bases removed from V and 7 bases from J, the gap between germline ends came to 20 bases. CDR3 bases: TGCGCCAGCAGCTCACGCCGCGCTCCCCTCATTGAAGCTTTCTTT. As protein: CASSSRRAPLIEAFF.

V usage is TRBV10-1 and J usage is TRBJ1-5, with 9 bases identical to TRBD1. V lost 5 bases, J lost 5 bases, and 13 bases stayed unmatched. CDR3 length equals 17 residues. CDR1 is WNHNN and CDR2 is SYGVQD in the germline V gene (reference sequence). In DNA, the CDR3 is TGCGCCAGCAGTTCCCTCCCGGGACAGGGTGTGTATCAGCCCCAGCATTTT. Its translation: CASSSLPGQGVYQPQHF.

The chain combines TRBV5-1 with TRBJ1-3; TRBD1 is a possible D gene (5 bases). This CDR3 is 14 amino acids long. Germline assignment: CDR1 SGHRS and CDR2 YFSETQ. Trimming removed 4 bases at V and 4 bases at J, with 12 bases between. CDR3 sequence reads: CASSPGGAGNTIYF. The CDR3 bases are TGCGCCAGCAGCCCCGGCGGGGCGGGAAACACCATATATTTT.

The chain has TRBV4-1 and TRBJ2-7; the D is unclear. Germline CDR1 and CDR2: MGHRA and YSYEKL. The CDR3 sequence is 14 residues long. The V end lost 0 bases, the J end lost 4 bases, and 10 bases lay between the germline ends. The CDR3 coding sequence is TGCGCCAGCAGCCAAGATTATGAGCATTACGAGCAGTACTTC. Residues: CASSQDYEHYEQYF.

The J gene is TRBJ1-6, the V gene TRBV18; D is undetermined. CDR3 length equals 16 residues. V lost 0 bases and J 0 bases, leaving 6 bases between the germline ends. The germline V gene encodes CDR1 KGHSH and CDR2 LQKENI. The CDR3 region has the DNA TGTGCCAGCTCACCACCGGGGAGCTCCTATAATTCACCCCTCCACTTT. Residues: CASSPPGSSYNSPLHF.